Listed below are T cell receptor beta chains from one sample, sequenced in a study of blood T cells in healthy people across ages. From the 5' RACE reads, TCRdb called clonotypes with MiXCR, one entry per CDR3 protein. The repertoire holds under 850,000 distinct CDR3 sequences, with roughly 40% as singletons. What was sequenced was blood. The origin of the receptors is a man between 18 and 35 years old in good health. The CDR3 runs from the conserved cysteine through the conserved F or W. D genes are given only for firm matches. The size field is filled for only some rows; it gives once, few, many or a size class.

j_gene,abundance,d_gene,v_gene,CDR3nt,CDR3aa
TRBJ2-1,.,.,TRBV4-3,TGCGCCAGCAGCCAAGATAGGCGGCAGACACTATACAATGAGCAGTTCTTC,CASSQDRRQTLYNEQFF
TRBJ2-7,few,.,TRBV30,TGTGCCTCCCAAACTTTGACAGGCCTAACGTGGACTACCGAGCAGTACTTC,CASQTLTGLTWTTEQYF
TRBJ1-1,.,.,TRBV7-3,TGTGCCAGCAGCCAACATTCTGGGCTAATGAACACTGAAGCTTTCTTT,CASSQHSGLMNTEAFF
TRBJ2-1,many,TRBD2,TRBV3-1,TGTGCCAGCAGCCAACGACTAGCGGGGCATCACAATGAGCAGTTCTTC,CASSQRLAGHHNEQFF
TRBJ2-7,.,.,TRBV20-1,TGCAGTGCTTTTCCCGGGTCATACTTTTTTCAGAGCTCCTACAATGAGCAGTACTTC,CSAFPGSYFFQSSYNEQYF
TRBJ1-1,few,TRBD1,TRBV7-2,TGTGCCAGCAGCACTCCGGGACAGGGGAGGACTGAAGCTTTCTTT,CASSTPGQGRTEAFF
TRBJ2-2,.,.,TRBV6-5,TGTGCCAGCAGTTACTCGAGCTACACCGGGGAGCTGTTTTTT,CASSYSSYTGELFF
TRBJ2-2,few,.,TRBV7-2,TGTGCCAGCAGCTGGGACACTAACACCGGGGAGCTGTTTTTT,CASSWDTNTGELFF
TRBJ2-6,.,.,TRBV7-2,TGTGCCAGCAGCTTATCAGGGGCAGCCGCTGGGGCCAACGTCCTGACTTTC,CASSLSGAAAGANVLTF
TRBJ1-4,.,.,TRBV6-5,TGTGCCAGCAGTTACTCGAACAGAAACCATGAAAAACTGTTTTTT,CASSYSNRNHEKLFF
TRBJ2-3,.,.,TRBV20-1,TGCAGTGCGCCGGGAGTCTCACCCGCAGATACGCAGTATTTT,CSAPGVSPADTQYF
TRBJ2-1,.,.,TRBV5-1,TGCGCCAGCAGCTTGGGGGATAGTTATAGATCCTACAATGAGCAGTTCTTC,CASSLGDSYRSYNEQFF
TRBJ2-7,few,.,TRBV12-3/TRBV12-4,TGTGCCAGCACCCGGGGGCGGGGCAGACCCTACGAGCAGTACTTC,CASTRGRGRPYEQYF